Detailed here is one T cell receptor beta chain. The data derive from a study of blood T cell repertoires in COVID-19. Looking at the study overall: Collection of acute and convalescent COVID-19 samples took place in the United States, Italy and Spain. T cells, B-cell-depleted T cells, or PBMCs provided the cDNA or gDNA that served as material.

V gave up 1 base and J gave up 2 bases; unmatched junction bases: 6. From germline, CDR1 is LGHNA and CDR2 YSLEER. The CDR3 has 16 amino acids. Original methodology: From reference gene primer amplification, estimates of nucleated cell counts were derived. Sequencing was performed with immunoSEQ multiplex PCR; in TCRdb, only in-frame clones are kept and a portion is missing. V and J calls and clone size are copied from that table; D and trimming were computed from the DNA. The sample comprises 120,000 to 150,000 clones, 89% of which are singletons, and roughly 1.5% rests with the top ten. The chain uses TRBV4-3 and TRBJ2-5, with 8 bases fitting TRBD1. The source of this sequence is a human donor in a cohort sampled during active COVID-19. What was sequenced was peripheral blood. In DNA, the CDR3 is TGCGCCAGCAGCCAAGGCAGGGGGCGCGGGCAAGAGACCCAGTACTTC. It encodes CASSQGRGRGQETQYF.